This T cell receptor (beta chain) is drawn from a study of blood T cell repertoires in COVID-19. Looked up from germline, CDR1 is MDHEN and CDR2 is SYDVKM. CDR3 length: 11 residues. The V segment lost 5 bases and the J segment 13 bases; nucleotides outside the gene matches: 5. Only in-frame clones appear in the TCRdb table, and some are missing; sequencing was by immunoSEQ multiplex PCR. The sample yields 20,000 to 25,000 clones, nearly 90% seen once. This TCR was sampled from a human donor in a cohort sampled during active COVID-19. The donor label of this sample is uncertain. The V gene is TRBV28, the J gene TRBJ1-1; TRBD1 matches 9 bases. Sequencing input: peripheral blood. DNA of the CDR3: TGTGCCAGCAGTCTGGACAGGGGAAGTTTCTTT. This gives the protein CASSLDRGSFF. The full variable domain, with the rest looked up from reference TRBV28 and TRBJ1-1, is DVKVTQSSRYLVKRTGEKVFLECVQDMDHENMFWYRQDPGLGLRLIYFSYDVKMKEKGDIPEGYSVSREKKERFSLILESASTNQTSMYLCASSLDRGSFFGQGTRLTVV.